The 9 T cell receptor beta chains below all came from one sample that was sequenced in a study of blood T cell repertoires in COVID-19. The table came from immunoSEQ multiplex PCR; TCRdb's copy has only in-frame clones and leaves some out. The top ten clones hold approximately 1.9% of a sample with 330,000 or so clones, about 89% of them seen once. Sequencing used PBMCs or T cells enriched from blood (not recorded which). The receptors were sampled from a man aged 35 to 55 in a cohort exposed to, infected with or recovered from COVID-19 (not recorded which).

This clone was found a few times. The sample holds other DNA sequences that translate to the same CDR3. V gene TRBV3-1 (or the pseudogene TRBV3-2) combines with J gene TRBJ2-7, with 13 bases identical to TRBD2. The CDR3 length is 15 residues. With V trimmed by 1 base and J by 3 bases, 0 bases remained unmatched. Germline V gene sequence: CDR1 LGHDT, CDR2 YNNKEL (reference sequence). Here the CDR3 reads CASSQGTSGSYEQYF. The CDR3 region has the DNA TGTGCCAGCAGCCAAGGGACTAGCGGGAGCTACGAGCAGTACTTC.

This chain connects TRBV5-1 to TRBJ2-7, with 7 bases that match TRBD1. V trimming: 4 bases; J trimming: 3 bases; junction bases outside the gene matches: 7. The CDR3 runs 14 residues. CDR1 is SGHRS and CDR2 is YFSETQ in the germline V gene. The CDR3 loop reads CASSPRRDSYEQYF. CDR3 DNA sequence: TGCGCCAGCAGCCCACGCCGGGACAGCTACGAGCAGTACTTC.

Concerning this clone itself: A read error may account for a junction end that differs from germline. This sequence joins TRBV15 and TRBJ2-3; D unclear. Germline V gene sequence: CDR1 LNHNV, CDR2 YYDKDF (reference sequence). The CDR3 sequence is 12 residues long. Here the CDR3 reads CATRRGGDTQYF. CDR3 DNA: TGTGCCACCAGGAGAGGCGGAGATACGCAGTATTTT.

The chain's CDR3 is CASSSPSGEDQPQHF. CDR3 coding DNA: TGTGCCAGCAGTTCCCCCTCGGGGGAAGATCAGCCCCAGCATTTT. J is TRBJ1-5 and V is TRBV28, with D possibly matching TRBD1 (5 bases). CDR3 size: 15 residues. Looked up from germline, CDR1 is MDHEN and CDR2 is SYDVKM. V was cut by 4 bases and J by 5 bases, with 15 bases left in between.

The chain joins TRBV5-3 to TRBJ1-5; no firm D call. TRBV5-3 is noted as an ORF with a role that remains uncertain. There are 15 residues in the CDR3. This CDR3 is CACSRGQRRNQPQHF. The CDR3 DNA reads TGTGCTTGTAGCCGGGGTCAGCGTCGCAATCAGCCCCAGCATTTT.

The CDR3, as DNA: TGTGCCAGCAGTTTTTTCGAGCCCAGGAGCACAGATACGCAGTATTTT. It is translated as CASSFFEPRSTDTQYF. This rearrangement joins TRBV27 to TRBJ2-3; D not resolved. V lost 3 bases, J lost 0 bases, and 13 bases lay in between. Germline values: CDR1 MNHEY, CDR2 SMNVEV (reference sequence). The CDR3 consists of 16 residues.

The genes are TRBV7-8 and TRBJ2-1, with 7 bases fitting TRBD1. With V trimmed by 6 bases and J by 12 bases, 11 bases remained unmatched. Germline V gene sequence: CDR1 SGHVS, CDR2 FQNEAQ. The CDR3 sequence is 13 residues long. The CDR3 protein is CASSYSSGTVQFF. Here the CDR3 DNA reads TGTGCCAGCAGTTACAGTTCCGGGACAGTGCAGTTCTTC.

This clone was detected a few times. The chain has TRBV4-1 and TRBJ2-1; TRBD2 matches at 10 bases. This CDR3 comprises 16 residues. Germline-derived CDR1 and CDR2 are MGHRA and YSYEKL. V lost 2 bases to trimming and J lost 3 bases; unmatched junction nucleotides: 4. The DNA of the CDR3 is TGCGCCAGCAGCCAATTAGCGGGAGGATTCTACAATGAGCAGTTCTTC. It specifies CASSQLAGGFYNEQFF.

The CDR3 sequence is CASSSAANNEQFF. DNA for the CDR3: TGTGCCAGCAGCTCTGCGGCCAACAATGAGCAGTTCTTC. The chain carries TRBV5-4 and TRBJ2-1; D remains unclear. The CDR3 is made up of 13 amino acids. With 3 bases removed from V and 5 bases from J, the gap between germline ends came to 9 bases. The germline gives CDR1 SGHNT, CDR2 YYREEE (reference sequence).